This TCR beta chain was recovered during a study of T cell repertoires in cytomegalovirus infection. Study as a whole: Matching HLA type, along with CMV infection, was indicated by public TCR beta signatures. Whole-study results and caveats: Pooled public TCR beta family frequency picked out CMV carriers with the relevant HLA. The ex vivo response showed dominance by HLA-C-restricted CMV-specific TCR beta clonotypes.

Losses at the gene ends were 1 base for V and 8 bases for J; bases not matched to a gene: 17. CDR1 is MGHRA and CDR2 is YSYEKL in the germline V gene. The CDR3 is 18 amino acids. TCRdb reprocessed the reads with MiXCR, giving one entry per CDR3 protein. Seen here are around 350,000 distinct CDR3 sequences, 15% to 20% observed once, and the top ten hold approximately 8%. In the case of this clonotype: Its target is not known.

The receptor comes from a human donor in good health (CMV status not recorded). Some clones in this sample may be carry-over from other donors' samples. The sequenced material came from PBMCs. The chain links TRBV4-1 to TRBJ2-1; the match to TRBD2 covers 7 bases. In DNA, the CDR3 is TGCGCCAGCAGCCAAGTAGGGGAGGGGCTAGCGGTATACCATGAGCAGTTCTTC. Encoded protein: CASSQVGEGLAVYHEQFF.